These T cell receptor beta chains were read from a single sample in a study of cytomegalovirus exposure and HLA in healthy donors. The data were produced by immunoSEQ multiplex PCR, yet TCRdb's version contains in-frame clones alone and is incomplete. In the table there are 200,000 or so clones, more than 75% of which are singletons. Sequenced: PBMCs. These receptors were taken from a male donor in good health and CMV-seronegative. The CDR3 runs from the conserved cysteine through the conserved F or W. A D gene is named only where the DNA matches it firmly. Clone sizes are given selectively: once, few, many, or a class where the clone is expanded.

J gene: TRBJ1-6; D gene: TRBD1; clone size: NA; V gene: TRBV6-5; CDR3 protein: CASSYSKQGRSPLHF; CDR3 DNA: TGTGCCAGCAGTTACTCGAAACAGGGGAGGTCACCCCTCCACTTT
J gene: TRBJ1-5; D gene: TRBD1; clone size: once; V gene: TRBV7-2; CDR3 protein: CASSTKPGQGINQPQHF; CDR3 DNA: TGTGCCAGCAGCACAAAGCCGGGACAGGGAATCAATCAGCCCCAGCATTTT
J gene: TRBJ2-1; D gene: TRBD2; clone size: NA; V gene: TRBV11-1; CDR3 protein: CASSLARGLAGDEQFF; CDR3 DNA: TGTGCCAGCAGCTTAGCGAGGGGACTAGCGGGAGATGAGCAGTTCTTC
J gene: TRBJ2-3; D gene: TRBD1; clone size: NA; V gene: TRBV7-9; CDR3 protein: CASSSGQTSTDTQYF; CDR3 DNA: TGTGCCAGCAGCTCGGGACAGACAAGCACAGATACGCAGTATTTT
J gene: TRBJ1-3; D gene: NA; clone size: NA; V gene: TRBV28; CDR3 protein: CASSLVGGSGNTIYF; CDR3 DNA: TGTGCCAGCAGTTTAGTCGGTGGCTCTGGAAACACCATATATTTT
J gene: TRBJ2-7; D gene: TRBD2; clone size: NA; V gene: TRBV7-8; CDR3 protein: CASSSGTSGYNSYEQYF; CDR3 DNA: TGTGCCAGCAGCTCCGGGACTAGCGGATATAACTCCTACGAGCAGTACTTC
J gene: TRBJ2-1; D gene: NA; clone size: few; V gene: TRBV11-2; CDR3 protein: CASSFTNEQFF; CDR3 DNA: TGTGCCAGCAGCTTTACTAATGAGCAGTTCTTC
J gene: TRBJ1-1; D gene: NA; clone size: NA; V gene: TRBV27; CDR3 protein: CASIGGLNTEAFF; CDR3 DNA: TGTGCCAGCATCGGGGGGCTGAACACTGAAGCTTTCTTT
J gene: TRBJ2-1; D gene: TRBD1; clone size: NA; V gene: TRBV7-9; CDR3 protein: CSSSTGQGSSYNEQFF; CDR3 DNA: TGTTCCAGCAGCACTGGACAGGGGAGCTCCTACAATGAGCAGTTCTTC
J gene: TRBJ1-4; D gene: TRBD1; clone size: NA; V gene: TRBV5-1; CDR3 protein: CASSRTGSTNEKLFF; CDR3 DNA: TGCGCCAGCAGCAGGACAGGGTCAACTAATGAAAAACTGTTTTTT
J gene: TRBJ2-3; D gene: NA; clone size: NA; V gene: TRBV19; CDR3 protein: CASSIPDTDTQYF; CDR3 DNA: TGTGCCAGTAGTATACCGGACACCGACACGCAGTATTTT
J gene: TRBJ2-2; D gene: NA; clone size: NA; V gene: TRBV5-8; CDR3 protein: CASSPRPNTGELFF; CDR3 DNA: TGTGCCAGCAGTCCCCGTCCTAACACCGGGGAGCTGTTTTTT
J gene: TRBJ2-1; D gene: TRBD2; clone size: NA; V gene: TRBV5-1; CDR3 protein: CASSLGLAGGYNEQFF; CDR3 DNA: TGCGCCAGCAGCTTGGGACTAGCGGGGGGTTACAATGAGCAGTTCTTC
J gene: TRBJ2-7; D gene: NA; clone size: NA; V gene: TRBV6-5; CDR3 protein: CASSSPRTIEQYF; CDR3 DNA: TGTGCCAGCAGCTCACCTAGGACAATCGAGCAGTACTTC
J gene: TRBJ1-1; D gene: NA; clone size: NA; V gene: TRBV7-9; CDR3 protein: CASSFAIPGWGEAFF; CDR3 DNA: TGTGCCAGCAGCTTTGCTATCCCGGGGTGGGGTGAAGCTTTCTTT
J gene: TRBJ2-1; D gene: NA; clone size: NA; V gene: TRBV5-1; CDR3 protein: CASRWSSYNEQFF; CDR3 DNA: TGCGCCAGCAGGTGGAGCTCCTACAATGAGCAGTTCTTC
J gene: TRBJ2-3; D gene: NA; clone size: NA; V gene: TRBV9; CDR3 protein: CASSRRVQVGTDTQYF; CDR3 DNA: TGTGCCAGCAGTCGGAGAGTACAGGTTGGCACAGATACGCAGTATTTT
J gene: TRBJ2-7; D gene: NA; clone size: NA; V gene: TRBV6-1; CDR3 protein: CASSEVEEDDEQYF; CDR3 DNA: TGTGCCAGCAGTGAGGTGGAGGAAGATGACGAGCAGTACTTC
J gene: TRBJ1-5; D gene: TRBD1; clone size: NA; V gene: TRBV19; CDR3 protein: CASSIKQGLWNQPQHF; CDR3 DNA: TGTGCCAGTAGTATTAAACAGGGGTTGTGGAATCAGCCCCAGCATTTT
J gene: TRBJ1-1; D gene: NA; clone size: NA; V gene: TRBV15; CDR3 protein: CATSREAGTEAFF; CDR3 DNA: TGTGCCACCAGCAGAGAGGCAGGGACTGAAGCTTTCTTT
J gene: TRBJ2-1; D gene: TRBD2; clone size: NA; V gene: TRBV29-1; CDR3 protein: CSVDRLAGPISGVNNEQFF; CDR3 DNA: TGCAGCGTTGATCGCCTAGCGGGACCTATTAGCGGGGTTAACAATGAGCAGTTCTTC
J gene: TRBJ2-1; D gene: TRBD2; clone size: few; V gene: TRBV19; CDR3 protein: CASRTSGRGYNEQFF; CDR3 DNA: TGTGCCAGTCGGACTAGCGGGAGAGGCTACAATGAGCAGTTCTTC
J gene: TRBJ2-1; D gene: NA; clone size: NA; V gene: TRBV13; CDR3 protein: CASSRWTDLSYNEQFF; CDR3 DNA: TGTGCCAGCAGCAGATGGACAGACCTCTCCTACAATGAGCAGTTCTTC
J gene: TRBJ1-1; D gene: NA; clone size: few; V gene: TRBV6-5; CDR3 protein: CASRLDSGDTEAFF; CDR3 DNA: TGTGCCAGCAGATTGGACAGTGGGGACACTGAAGCTTTCTTT
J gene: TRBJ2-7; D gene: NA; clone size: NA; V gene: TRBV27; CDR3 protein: CASSLDRLGRNEQYF; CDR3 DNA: TGTGCCAGCAGTTTAGACAGGCTCGGGCGTAACGAGCAGTACTTC
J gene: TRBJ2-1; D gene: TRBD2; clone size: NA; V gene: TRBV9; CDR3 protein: CASSWVGGVYNEQFF; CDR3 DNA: TGTGCCAGCAGCTGGGTGGGAGGGGTTTACAATGAGCAGTTCTTC
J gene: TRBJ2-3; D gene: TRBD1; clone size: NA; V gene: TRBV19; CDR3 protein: CASSNDRVYRPDTQYF; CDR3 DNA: TGTGCCAGTAGTAACGACAGGGTGTACCGACCAGATACGCAGTATTTT